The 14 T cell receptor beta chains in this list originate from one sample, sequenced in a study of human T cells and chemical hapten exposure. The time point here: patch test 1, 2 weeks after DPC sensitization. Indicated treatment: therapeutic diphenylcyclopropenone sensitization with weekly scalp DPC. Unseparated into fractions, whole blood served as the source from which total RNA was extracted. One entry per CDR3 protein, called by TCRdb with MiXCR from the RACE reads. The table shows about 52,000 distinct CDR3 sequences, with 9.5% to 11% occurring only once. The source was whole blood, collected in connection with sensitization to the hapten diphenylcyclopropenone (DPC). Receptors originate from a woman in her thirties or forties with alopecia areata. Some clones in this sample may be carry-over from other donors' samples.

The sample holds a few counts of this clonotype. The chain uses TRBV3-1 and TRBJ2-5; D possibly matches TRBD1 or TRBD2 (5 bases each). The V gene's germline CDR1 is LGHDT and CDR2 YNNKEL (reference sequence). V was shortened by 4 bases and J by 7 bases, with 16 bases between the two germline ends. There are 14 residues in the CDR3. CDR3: CASSLGTLPGTQYF. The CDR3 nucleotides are TGTGCCAGCAGCCTAGGGACCCTCCCGGGGACCCAGTACTTC.

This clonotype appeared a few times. In DNA, the CDR3 is TGCAGTGCTAGAGATGCCGGGGGCCCCACCGGGGAGCTGTTTTTT. Translating gives CSARDAGGPTGELFF. This chain joins TRBV20-1 and TRBJ2-2; the D gene could be TRBD1 or TRBD2 (6 bases each). Germline CDR1 reads DFQATT; CDR2 reads SNEGSKA (reference sequence). Trimming shortened V by 0 bases and J by 4 bases, and 12 bases separated the two germline ends. This CDR3 spans 15 amino acids.

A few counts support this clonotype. Here the CDR3 reads CASSPLGTGDGYTF. The CDR3 DNA is TGTGCCAGCTCACCCCTTGGGACAGGCGATGGCTACACCTTC. The chain combines TRBV18 with TRBJ1-2; 8 bases agree with TRBD1. The CDR3 runs to 14 residues. Germline CDR1 is KGHSH and CDR2 is LQKENI. With 3 bases clipped from V and 6 bases from J, the junction kept 6 bases outside the gene matches. The variable domain in full, completed from reference TRBV18 and TRBJ1-2, reads NAGVMQNPRHLVRRRGQEARLRCSPMKGHSHVYWYRQLPEEGLKFMVYLQKENIIDESGMPKERFSAEFPKEGPSILRIQQVVRGDSAAYFCASSPLGTGDGYTFGSGTRLTVV.

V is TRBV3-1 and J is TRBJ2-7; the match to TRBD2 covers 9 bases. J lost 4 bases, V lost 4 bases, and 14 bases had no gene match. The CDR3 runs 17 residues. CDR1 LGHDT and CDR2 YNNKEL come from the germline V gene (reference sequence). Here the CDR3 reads CASSPLSSGTSGYEQYF. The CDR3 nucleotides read TGTGCCAGCAGCCCCCTTTCTAGCGGGACTTCAGGGTACGAGCAGTACTTC.

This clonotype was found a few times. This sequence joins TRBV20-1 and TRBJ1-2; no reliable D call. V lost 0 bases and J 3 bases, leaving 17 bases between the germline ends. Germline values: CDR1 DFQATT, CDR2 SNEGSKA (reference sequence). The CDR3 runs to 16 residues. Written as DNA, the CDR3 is TGCAGTGCTAGAGAGCGGCAAGGCCCTTCCTACTATGGCTACACCTTC. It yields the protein CSARERQGPSYYGYTF.

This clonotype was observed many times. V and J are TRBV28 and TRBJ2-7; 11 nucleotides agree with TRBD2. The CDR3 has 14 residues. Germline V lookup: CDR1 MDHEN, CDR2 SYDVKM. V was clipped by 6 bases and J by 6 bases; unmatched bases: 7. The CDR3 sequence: CASSPSGRRPEQYF. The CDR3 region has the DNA TGTGCCAGCAGCCCTAGCGGGAGGCGCCCCGAGCAGTACTTC.

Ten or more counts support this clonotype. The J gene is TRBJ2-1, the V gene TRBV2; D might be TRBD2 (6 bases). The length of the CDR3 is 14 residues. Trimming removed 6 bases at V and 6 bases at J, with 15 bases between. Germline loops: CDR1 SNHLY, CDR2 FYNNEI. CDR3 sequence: CASRSRDATNEQFF. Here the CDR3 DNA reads TGTGCCAGCAGATCGCGGGACGCCACCAATGAGCAGTTCTTC.

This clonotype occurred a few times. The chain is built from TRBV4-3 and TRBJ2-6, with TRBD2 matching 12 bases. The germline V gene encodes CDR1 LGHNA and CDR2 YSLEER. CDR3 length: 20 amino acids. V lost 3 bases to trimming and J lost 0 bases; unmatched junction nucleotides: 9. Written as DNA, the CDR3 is TGCGCCAGCAGCCAGCCACCGACTAGCGGGGGTGTCTCTGGGGCCAACGTCCTGACTTTC. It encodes CASSQPPTSGGVSGANVLTF.

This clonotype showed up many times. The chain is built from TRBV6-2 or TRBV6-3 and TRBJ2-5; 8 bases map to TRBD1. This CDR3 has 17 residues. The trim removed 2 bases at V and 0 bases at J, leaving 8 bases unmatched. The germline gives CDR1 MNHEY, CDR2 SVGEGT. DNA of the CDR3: TGTGCCAGCAGTTACGGCCCCGGGACAGGAGACCAAGAGACCCAGTACTTC. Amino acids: CASSYGPGTGDQETQYF.

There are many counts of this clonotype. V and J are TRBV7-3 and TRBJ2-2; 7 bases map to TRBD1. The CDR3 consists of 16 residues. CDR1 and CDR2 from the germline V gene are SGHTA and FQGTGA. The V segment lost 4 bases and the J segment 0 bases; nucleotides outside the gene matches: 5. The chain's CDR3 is CASSSYGTANTGELFF. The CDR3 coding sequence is TGTGCCAGCAGCTCCTACGGGACAGCGAACACCGGGGAGCTGTTTTTT.

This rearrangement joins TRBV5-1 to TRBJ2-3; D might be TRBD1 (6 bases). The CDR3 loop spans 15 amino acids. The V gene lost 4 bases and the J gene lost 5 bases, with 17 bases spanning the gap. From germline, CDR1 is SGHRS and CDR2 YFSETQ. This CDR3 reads CASSPGVAREDTQYF. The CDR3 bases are TGCGCCAGCAGCCCAGGGGTGGCGAGAGAAGATACGCAGTATTTT.

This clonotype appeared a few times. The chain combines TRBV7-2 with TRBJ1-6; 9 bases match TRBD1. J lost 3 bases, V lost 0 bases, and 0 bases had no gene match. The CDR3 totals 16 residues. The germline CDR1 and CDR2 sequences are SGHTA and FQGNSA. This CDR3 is CASSLATGGYNSPLHF. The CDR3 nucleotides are TGTGCCAGCAGCTTAGCGACAGGGGGCTATAATTCACCCCTCCACTTT.

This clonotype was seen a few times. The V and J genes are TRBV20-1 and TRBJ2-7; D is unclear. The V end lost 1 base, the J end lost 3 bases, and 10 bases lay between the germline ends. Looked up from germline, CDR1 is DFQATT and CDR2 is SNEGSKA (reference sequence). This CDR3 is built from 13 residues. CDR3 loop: CSARGRQDYEQYF. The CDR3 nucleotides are TGCAGTGCTAGAGGACGGCAAGACTACGAGCAGTACTTC.

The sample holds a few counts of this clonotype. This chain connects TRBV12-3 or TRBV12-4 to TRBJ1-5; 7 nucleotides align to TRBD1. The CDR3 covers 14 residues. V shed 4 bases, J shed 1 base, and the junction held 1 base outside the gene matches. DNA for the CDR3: TGTGCCAGCAGTTCGACAGGGAGCAATCAGCCCCAGCATTTT. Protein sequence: CASSSTGSNQPQHF.